This T cell receptor (beta chain) was observed in a study of blood T cell repertoires in COVID-19. Only in-frame clones appear in the TCRdb table, and some are missing; sequencing was by immunoSEQ multiplex PCR. Of about 83,000 clones in the sample, more than 70% were seen once. Trimming left V 3 bases short and J 11 bases short, with 14 bases between. The germline CDR1 and CDR2 sequences are MDHEN and SYDVKM. The CDR3 contains 12 residues. Sequencing was carried out using peripheral blood. The chain joins TRBV28 to TRBJ2-7; a weak D match, TRBD2 (5 bases). This clonotype originated in a man aged 50 to 60 with active COVID-19. The CDR3 spells CASSFEGLVKYF. CDR3 sequence (DNA): TGTGCCAGCAGTTTTGAGGGCCTAGTTAAGTACTTC.